A single sample is the source of the 9 T cell receptor beta chains below, sequenced in a study of cytomegalovirus exposure and HLA in healthy donors. PCR was performed using 60 Vbeta and 13 Jbeta primers. Measured with immunoSEQ multiplex PCR; TCRdb has only the in-frame clones, and not every one. In the table there are approximately 240,000 clones, 82% of which are singletons. Material: PBMCs. All receptors derive from a woman in her thirties or forties in good health and CMV-seropositive.

CDR3 amino acids: CASSIRRQNEKLFF. The CDR3 DNA sequence: TGTGCCAGTAGTATAAGGCGACAGAATGAAAAACTGTTTTTT. The chain recombines TRBV19 with TRBJ1-4, with D maybe TRBD1 (5 bases). Trimming removed 2 bases at V and 5 bases at J, with 9 bases between. Germline CDR1 LNHDA, CDR2 SQIVND (reference sequence). The CDR3 loop spans 14 amino acids.

V and J are TRBV27 and TRBJ1-1; 10 bases agree with TRBD1. There are 15 residues in the CDR3. With 8 bases clipped from V and 5 bases from J, the junction kept 11 bases outside the gene matches. Germline V gene lookup returns CDR1 MNHEY and CDR2 SMNVEV (reference sequence). The CDR3 DNA is TGTGCCAGCCAGCGGACAGGGGGTCAAGGAACTGAAGCTTTCTTT. Its protein is CASQRTGGQGTEAFF.

V gene TRBV19 combines with J gene TRBJ1-1; D is unresolved. Per the germline V gene, CDR1 is LNHDA and CDR2 is SQIVND (reference sequence). V was cut by 5 bases and J by 10 bases, with 14 bases left in between. The CDR3 runs to 12 residues. DNA of the CDR3: TGTGCCAGTAGTCTGAGTCGAGCCGGAGCTTTCTTT. Residues: CASSLSRAGAFF.

This clone has just a few counts. This chain connects TRBV6-5 to TRBJ2-7, with TRBD1 identical over 7 bases. The CDR3 covers 14 residues. V lost 6 bases and J lost 2; bases outside the gene matches: 7. Germline values: CDR1 MNHEY, CDR2 SVGAGI. CDR3 residues: CASSPLGQTYEQYF. CDR3 DNA sequence: TGTGCCAGCAGCCCTCTGGGACAGACCTACGAGCAGTACTTC.

This clone was seen a single time. The V call is TRBV2, the J call TRBJ1-5; TRBD1 is a possible D gene (6 bases). Germline V lookup: CDR1 SNHLY, CDR2 FYNNEI. The ends were cut back, 10 bases at V and 1 base at J, with 14 bases in the middle. There are 14 residues in the CDR3. CDR3 coding DNA: TGTGCCACCAAGGGAGGGACAAGCAATCAGCCCCAGCATTTT. Encoded protein: CATKGGTSNQPQHF.

This sequence joins TRBV12-5 and TRBJ1-5; 7 bases match TRBD1. This CDR3 is 15 amino acids long. V trimming: 1 base; J trimming: 4 bases; junction bases outside the gene matches: 4. Germline-derived CDR1 and CDR2 are LGHNT and FRNRAP. The CDR3 reads CASGLAIQGNQPQHF. CDR3 sequence (DNA): TGTGCTAGTGGTTTGGCCATACAGGGGAATCAGCCCCAGCATTTT.

CDR3 bases: TGTGCCAGCAGCCAACCCTATCAAGGCTACACCTTC. It codes for CASSQPYQGYTF. V usage is TRBV7-9 and J usage is TRBJ1-2; D gene unclear. CDR3 length: 12 residues. CDR1 is SEHNR and CDR2 is FQNEAQ in the germline V gene (reference sequence). V gave up 5 bases and J gave up 8 bases, with 12 bases separating them.

The J gene is TRBJ1-1, the V gene TRBV10-3; 9 bases are a match to TRBD1. CDR1 is ENHRY and CDR2 is SYGVKD in the germline V gene. V was clipped by 4 bases and J by 11 bases; unmatched bases: 8. CDR3 length equals 13 residues. The CDR3 DNA reads as TGTGCCATCAGTGGGCTACAGGGGGCCCCGGCTTTCTTT. The encoded protein is CAISGLQGAPAFF.

The chain is built from TRBV2 and TRBJ2-3; D is ambiguous. Germline V CDR1 and CDR2: SNHLY, FYNNEI. This CDR3 is 14 amino acids long. Trimming left V 4 bases short and J 0 bases short, with 8 bases between. As DNA, the CDR3 is TGTGCCAGCAGTGTGTGGCGGAGCACAGATACGCAGTATTTT. This translates into CASSVWRSTDTQYF.